This TCR beta chain derives from a study of blood T cell repertoires in COVID-19. Study overall: Donors in the United States, Italy and Spain gave samples during acute or convalescent COVID-19. PBMCs, B-cell-depleted T cells, or T cells provided the cDNA or gDNA that made up the material.

The CDR3 is made up of 13 amino acids. The germline CDR1 and CDR2 sequences are LGHDT and YNNKEL (reference sequence). Deletions cut 1 base from V and 7 bases from J, with 10 bases between. Authors' processing steps: Reference gene primers were amplified, and this amplification served to estimate nucleated cell counts. Libraries were prepared by immunoSEQ multiplex PCR; TCRdb keeps only in-frame clonotypes and omits some of them. The D gene and trimming were derived from the DNA, and the V and J assignments and clone size from that table. The data contain 250,000 to 300,000 clones, 85% to 90% of them singletons.

The V and J genes are TRBV3-1 (or the pseudogene TRBV3-2) and TRBJ1-2, with D unclear. The clonotype originates from a woman between 40 and 50 years old with acute or convalescent COVID-19. The sequenced material came from peripheral blood. CDR3 coding DNA: TGTGCCAGCAGCCAAGGTTCGAGGAGTGGCTACACCTTC. It translates to CASSQGSRSGYTF.